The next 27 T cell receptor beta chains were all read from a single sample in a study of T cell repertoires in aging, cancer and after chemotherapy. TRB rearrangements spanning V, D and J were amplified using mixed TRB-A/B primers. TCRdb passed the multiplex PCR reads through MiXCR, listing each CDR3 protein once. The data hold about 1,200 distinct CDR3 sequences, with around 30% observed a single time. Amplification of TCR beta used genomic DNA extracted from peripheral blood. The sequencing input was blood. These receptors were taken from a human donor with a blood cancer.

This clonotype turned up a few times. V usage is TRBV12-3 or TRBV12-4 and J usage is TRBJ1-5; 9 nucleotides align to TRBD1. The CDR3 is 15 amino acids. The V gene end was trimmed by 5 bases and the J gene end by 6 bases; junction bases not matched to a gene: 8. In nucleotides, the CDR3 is TGTGCCAGCAGTATTACGGGACAGGGAGGTCAGCCCCAGCATTTT. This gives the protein CASSITGQGGQPQHF.

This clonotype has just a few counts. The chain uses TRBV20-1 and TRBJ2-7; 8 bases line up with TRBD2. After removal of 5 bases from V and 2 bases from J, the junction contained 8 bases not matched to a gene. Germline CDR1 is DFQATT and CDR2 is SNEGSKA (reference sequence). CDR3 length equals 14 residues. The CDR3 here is CSASSGSNTYEQYF. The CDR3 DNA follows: TGCAGTGCTTCGAGCGGGAGTAACACCTACGAGCAGTACTTC.

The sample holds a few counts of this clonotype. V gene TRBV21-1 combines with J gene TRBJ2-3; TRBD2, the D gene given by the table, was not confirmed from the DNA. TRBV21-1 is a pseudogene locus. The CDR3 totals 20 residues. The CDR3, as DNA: TGTGCCAGCAGCTTTCGACTAGCGGGAGACTTGAACGGAGACACAGATACGCAGTATTTT. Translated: CASSFRLAGDLNGDTDTQYF.

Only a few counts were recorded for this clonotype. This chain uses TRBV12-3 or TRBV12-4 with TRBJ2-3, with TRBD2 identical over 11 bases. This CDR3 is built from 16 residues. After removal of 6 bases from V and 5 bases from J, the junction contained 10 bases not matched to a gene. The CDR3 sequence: CASRETTSGTGDTQYF. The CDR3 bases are TGTGCCAGCAGAGAAACGACTAGCGGGACGGGAGATACGCAGTATTTT.

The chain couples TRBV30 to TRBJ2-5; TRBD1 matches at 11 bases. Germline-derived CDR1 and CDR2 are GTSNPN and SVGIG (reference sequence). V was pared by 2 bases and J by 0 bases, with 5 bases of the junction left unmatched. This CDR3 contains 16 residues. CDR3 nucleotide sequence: TGTGCCTGGAGTTGGACAGGGGGCCGTGACCAAGAGACCCAGTACTTC. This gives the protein CAWSWTGGRDQETQYF.

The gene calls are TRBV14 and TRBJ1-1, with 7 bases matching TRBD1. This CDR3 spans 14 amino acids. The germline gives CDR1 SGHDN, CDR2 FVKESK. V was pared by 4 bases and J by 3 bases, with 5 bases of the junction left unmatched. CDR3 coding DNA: TGTGCCAGCAGCCGGACAGGATTTTACACTGAAGCTTTCTTT. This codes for CASSRTGFYTEAFF.

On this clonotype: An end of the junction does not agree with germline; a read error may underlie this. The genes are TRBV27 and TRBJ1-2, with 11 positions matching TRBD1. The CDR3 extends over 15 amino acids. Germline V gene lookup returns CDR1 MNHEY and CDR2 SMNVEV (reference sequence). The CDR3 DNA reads TGTGCCAGCAGGTTATGGGGACAGGGGGACTATGGCTACACCTTC. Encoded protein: CASRLWGQGDYGYTF.

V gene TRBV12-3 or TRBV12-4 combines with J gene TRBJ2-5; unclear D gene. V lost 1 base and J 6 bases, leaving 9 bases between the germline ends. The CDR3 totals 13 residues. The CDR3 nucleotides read TGTGCCAGCAGTTTAGGGCTATGGAAGACCCAGTACTTC. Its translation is CASSLGLWKTQYF.

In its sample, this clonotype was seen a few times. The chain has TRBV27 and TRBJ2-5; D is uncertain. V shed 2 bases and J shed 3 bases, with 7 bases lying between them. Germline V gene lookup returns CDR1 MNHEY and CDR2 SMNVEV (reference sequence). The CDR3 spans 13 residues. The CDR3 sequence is CASSLGSEETQYF. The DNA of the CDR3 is TGTGCCAGCAGTTTAGGTTCGGAAGAGACCCAGTACTTC.

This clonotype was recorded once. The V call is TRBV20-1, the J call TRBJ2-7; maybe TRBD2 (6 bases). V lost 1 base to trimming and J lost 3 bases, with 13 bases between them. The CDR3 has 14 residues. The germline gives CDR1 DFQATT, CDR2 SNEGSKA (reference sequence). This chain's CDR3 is CSARVASVYYEQYF. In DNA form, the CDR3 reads TGCAGTGCTAGAGTGGCTAGCGTGTACTACGAGCAGTACTTC.

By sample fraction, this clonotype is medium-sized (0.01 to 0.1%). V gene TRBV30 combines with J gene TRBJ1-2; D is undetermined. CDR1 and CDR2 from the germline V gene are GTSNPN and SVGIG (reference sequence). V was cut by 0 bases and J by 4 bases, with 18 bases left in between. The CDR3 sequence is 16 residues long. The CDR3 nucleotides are TGTGCCTGGAGTGTATTTCGGGGAGAGGAGGGCTATGGCTACACCTTC. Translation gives CAWSVFRGEEGYGYTF.

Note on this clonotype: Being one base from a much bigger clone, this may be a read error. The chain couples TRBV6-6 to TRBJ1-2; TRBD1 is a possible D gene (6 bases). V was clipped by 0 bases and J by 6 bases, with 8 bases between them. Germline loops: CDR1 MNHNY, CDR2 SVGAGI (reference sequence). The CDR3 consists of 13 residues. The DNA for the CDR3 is TGTGCCAGCAGTTACTCCCGGGGGCATGGCTACACCTTC. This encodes CASSYSRGHGYTF.

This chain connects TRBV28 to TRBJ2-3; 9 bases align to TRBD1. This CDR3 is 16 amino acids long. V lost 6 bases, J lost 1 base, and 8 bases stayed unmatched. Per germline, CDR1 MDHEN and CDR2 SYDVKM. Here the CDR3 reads CASSTTGGRGTDTQYF. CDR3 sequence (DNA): TGTGCCAGCAGCACTACAGGGGGCCGGGGCACAGATACGCAGTATTTT.

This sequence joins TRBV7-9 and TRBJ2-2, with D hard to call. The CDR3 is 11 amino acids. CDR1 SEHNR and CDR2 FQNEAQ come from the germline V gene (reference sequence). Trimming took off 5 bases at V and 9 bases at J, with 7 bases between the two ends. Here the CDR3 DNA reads TGTGCCAGCAGCCCGTCACGGGAGCTGTTTTTT. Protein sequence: CASSPSRELFF.

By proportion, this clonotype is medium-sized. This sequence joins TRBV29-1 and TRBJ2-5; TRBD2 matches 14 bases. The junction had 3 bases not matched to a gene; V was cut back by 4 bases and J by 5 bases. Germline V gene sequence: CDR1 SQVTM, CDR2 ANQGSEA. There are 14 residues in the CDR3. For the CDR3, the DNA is TGCAGCGTTGGGGGACTAGCGGGAGTTGAGACCCAGTACTTC. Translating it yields CSVGGLAGVETQYF. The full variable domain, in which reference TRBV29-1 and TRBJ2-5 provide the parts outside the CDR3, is SAVISQKPSRDICQRGTSLTIQCQVDSQVTMMFWYRQQPGQSLTLIATANQGSEATYESGFVIDKFPISRPNLTFSTLTVSNMSPEDSSIYLCSVGGLAGVETQYFGPGTRLLVL.

The CDR3, as DNA: TGCGCCAGCAGCGGGAGTACAGGGCGAACCGGGGAGCTGTTTTTT. This gives the protein CASSGSTGRTGELFF. V is TRBV10-1 and J is TRBJ2-2; tentatively, D is TRBD1 or TRBD2 (6 bases each). CDR3 length: 15 residues. Deletions cut 6 bases from V and 5 bases from J, with 16 bases between. CDR1 and CDR2 from the germline V gene are WNHNN and SYGVQD (reference sequence).

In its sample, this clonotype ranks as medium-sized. The DNA for the CDR3 is TGCAGCGTTCCTCGAGTGCGAAAGGATGATACGCAGTATTTT. Protein sequence: CSVPRVRKDDTQYF. The genes are TRBV29-1 and TRBJ2-3; the D is unclear. The CDR3 sequence is 14 residues long. Trimming shortened V by 5 bases and J by 6 bases, and 18 bases separated the two germline ends. Germline V gene data show CDR1 as SQVTM and CDR2 as ANQGSEA.

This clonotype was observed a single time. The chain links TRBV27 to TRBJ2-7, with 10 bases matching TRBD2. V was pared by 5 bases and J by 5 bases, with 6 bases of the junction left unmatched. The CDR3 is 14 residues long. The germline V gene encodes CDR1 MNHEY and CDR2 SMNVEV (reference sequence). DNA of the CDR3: TGTGCCAGCAGTACGGGACTAGCGAGAGACGAGCAGTACTTC. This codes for CASSTGLARDEQYF.

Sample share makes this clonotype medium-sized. DNA of the CDR3: TGTGCCACCAGCAGAGGCGGAGGGGAGGGTCAGCCCCAGCATTTT. It codes for CATSRGGGEGQPQHF. V is TRBV15 and J is TRBJ1-5; a weak D match, TRBD1 (5 bases). Germline CDR1 is LNHNV and CDR2 is YYDKDF (reference sequence). The V gene lost 1 base and the J gene lost 6 bases, with 13 bases spanning the gap. This CDR3 region has 15 residues.

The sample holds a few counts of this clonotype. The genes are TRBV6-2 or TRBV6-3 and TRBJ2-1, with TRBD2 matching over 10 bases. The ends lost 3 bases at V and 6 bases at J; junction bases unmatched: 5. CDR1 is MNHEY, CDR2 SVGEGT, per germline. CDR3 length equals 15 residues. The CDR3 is CASSYELAGSNEQFF. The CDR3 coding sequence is TGTGCCAGCAGTTATGAACTAGCGGGAAGCAATGAGCAGTTCTTC.

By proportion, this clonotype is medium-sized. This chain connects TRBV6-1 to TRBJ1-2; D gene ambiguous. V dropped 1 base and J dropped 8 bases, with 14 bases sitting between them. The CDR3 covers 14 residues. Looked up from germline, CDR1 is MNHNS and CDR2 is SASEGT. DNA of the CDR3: TGTGCCAGCAGTGAAGAAGGCCGTGTGAACGGCTACACCTTC. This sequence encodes CASSEEGRVNGYTF.

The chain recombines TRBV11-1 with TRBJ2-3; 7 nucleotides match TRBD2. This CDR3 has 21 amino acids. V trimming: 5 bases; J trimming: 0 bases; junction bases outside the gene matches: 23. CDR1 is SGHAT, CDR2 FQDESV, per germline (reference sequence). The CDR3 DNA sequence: TGTGCCAGCAGCCCCCTGCCTAGGCCTAGGGGAGGGCGTTCTAGCACAGATACGCAGTATTTT. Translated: CASSPLPRPRGGRSSTDTQYF.

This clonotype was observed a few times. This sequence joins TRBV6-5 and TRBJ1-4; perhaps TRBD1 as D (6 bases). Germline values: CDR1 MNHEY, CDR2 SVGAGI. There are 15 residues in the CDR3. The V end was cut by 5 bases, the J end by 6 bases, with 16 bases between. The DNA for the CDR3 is TGTGCCAGCAGTCCTTTACAGGGCCGAGATGAAAAACTGTTTTTT. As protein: CASSPLQGRDEKLFF.

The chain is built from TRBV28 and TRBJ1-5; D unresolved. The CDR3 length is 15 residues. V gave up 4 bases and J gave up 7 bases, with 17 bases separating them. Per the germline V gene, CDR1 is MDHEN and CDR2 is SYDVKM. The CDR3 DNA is TGTGCCAGCAGTTCCCCGGGCGGGGATGGGCAGCCCCAGCATTTT. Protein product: CASSSPGGDGQPQHF.

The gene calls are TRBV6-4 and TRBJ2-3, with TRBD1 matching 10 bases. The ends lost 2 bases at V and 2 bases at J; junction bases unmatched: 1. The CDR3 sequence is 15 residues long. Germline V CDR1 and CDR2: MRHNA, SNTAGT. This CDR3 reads CASSDGQGVTDTQYF. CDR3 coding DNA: TGTGCCAGCAGTGACGGACAGGGGGTCACAGATACGCAGTATTTT.

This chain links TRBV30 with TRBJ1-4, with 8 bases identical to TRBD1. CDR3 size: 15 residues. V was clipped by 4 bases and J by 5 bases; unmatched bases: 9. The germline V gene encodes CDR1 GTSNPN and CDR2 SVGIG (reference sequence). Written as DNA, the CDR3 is TGTGCCTGGATGAAAGGACAGGGCTACAATGAAAAACTGTTTTTT. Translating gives CAWMKGQGYNEKLFF. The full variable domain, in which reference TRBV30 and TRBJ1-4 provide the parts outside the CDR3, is SQTIHQWPATLVQPVGSPLSLECTVEGTSNPNLYWYRQAAGRGLQLLFYSVGIGQISSEVPQNLSASRPQDRQFILSSKKLLLSDSGFYLCAWMKGQGYNEKLFFGSGTQLSVL.

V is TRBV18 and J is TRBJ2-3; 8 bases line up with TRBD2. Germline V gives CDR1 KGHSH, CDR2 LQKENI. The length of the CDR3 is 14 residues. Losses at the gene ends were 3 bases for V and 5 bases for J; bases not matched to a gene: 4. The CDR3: CASSPERGKDTQYF. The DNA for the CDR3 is TGTGCCAGCTCACCGGAGCGGGGGAAAGATACGCAGTATTTT.